This T cell receptor (beta chain) comes out of a study of shared clonotypes between healthy human individuals. Study in general: CD4 naive and memory got three plates each, CD8 naive two, CD8 memory one.

CD4+ cells underwent separation, giving CD45RA+ naive and CD45RA-negative memory subsets. With regard to this clone: Its antigen is not identified.

An even split of each subset's genomic DNA across several immunoSEQ plates was performed. Measured with immunoSEQ multiplex PCR; TCRdb has only the in-frame clones, and not every one. The table shows millions of clones, with roughly nine tenths occurring only once. Study-wide findings and caveats: Rarefaction showed that sequencing of sorted subsets was incomplete (despite large depth).

V lost 5 bases and J 1 base, leaving 9 bases between the germline ends. The CDR3 spans 14 residues. Germline V CDR1 and CDR2: LNHNV, YYDKDF (reference sequence). The chain links TRBV15 to TRBJ1-3; D gene unclear. This receptor was obtained from a man younger than 35 in good health. Sequencing input: naive CD4+ T cells sorted from blood. Indicated subset: CD45RA+ positively selected. CDR3 sequence reads: CATSVRPSGNTIYF. The CDR3 DNA reads TGTGCCACCAGCGTGCGACCATCTGGAAACACCATATATTTT. The variable domain in full, completed from reference TRBV15 and TRBJ1-3, reads DAMVIQNPRYQVTQFGKPVTLSCSQTLNHNVMYWYQQKSSQAPKLLFHYYDKDFNNEADTPDNFQSRRPNTSFCFLDIRSPGLGDTAMYLCATSVRPSGNTIYFGEGSWLTVV.